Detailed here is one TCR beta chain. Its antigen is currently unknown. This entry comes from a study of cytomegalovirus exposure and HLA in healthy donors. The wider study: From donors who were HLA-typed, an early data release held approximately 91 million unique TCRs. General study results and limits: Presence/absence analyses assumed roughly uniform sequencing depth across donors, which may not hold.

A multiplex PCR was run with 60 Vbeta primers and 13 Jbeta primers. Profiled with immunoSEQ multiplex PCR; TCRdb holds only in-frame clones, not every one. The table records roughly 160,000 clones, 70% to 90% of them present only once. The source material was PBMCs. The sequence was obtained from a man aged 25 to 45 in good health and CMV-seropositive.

The CDR3 nucleotides read TGTGCCAGCAGCTTACGGGCAGACTACATCCCCTACAATGAGCAGTTCTTC. This codes for CASSLRADYIPYNEQFF. V and J are TRBV7-2 and TRBJ2-1; TRBD2 is a possible D gene (5 bases). Germline CDR1 and CDR2: SGHTA and FQGNSA. This CDR3 spans 17 amino acids. Trimming removed 2 bases at V and 2 bases at J, with 16 bases between. The full variable domain, with the rest looked up from reference TRBV7-2 and TRBJ2-1, is GAGVSQSPSNKVTEKGKDVELRCDPISGHTALYWYRQSLGQGLEFLIYFQGNSAPDKSGLPSDRFSAERTGGSVSTLTIQRTQQEDSAVYLCASSLRADYIPYNEQFFGPGTRLTVL.